These 9 T cell receptor beta chains came from one sample sequenced in a study of tumor-infiltrating lymphocytes in primary liver carcinoma. Co-extracting RNA and DNA was done with roughly 17-31 mg of unsorted bulk tissue as input. TCR beta cDNA was reverse-transcribed from about 550 ng of total RNA. The reaction used a constant-region primer and ProtoScript II reverse transcriptase. Employing slightly modified ARM-PCR, three nested multiplex PCR rounds were run, and these gave rise to the TCR beta libraries. Use of TRBV1-TRBV30 forward primers with a C-beta reverse primer characterized the first two PCR rounds, which lasted about 9 cycles each. TCRdb processed the multiplex PCR reads anew with MiXCR; each CDR3 protein has one entry. The repertoire holds tens of thousands of distinct CDR3 sequences, with 69% as singletons. Sequencing was performed on tumor-adjacent normal liver tissue. The receptors were sampled from a man in his forties or fifties with primary liver carcinoma and hepatitis B virus infection.

The rearrangement uses TRBV29-1 and TRBJ2-5, with D maybe TRBD1 (6 bases). The CDR3 is 12 residues long. Per the germline V gene, CDR1 is SQVTM and CDR2 is ANQGSEA. CDR3 loop: CGGMDSEETQYF. CDR3 DNA sequence: TGCGGCGGTATGGACAGTGAAGAGACCCAGTACTTC.

This sequence joins TRBV11-2 and TRBJ1-4; D is unclear. This CDR3 is 16 amino acids long. Germline CDR1 and CDR2: SGHAT and FQNNGV. The ends were cut back, 7 bases at V and 0 bases at J, with 15 bases in the middle. The CDR3 loop is CASIPGIAPTNEKLFF. CDR3 DNA sequence: TGTGCCAGCATCCCCGGTATAGCCCCAACTAATGAAAAACTGTTTTTT.

As concerns this clonotype: This may arise from a read error, as a much more abundant clone is one base away. This chain joins TRBV11-1 and TRBJ2-4, with 9 nucleotides matching TRBD2. Germline values: CDR1 SGHAT, CDR2 FQDESV (reference sequence). CDR3 length: 17 amino acids. The CDR3 sequence is CASSFPGTSRTKSIQYF. The CDR3 DNA reads TGTGCCAGCAGCTTTCCAGGGACTAGCCGGACCAAAAGCATTCAGTACTTC.

Comments on this clonotype: A read error may account for a junction end that differs from germline. V gene TRBV11-1 combines with J gene TRBJ1-2; the D gene is possibly TRBD1 (5 bases). The V gene's germline CDR1 is SGHAT and CDR2 FQDESV (reference sequence). The CDR3 is made up of 15 amino acids. CDR3 bases: TGTGCCAGCAGCTTATCGACAGCGACCAACTATGGCTTCACCTTC. Its protein product is CASSLSTATNYGFTF.

V is TRBV6-1 and J is TRBJ1-4; D is ambiguous. CDR1 is MNHNS and CDR2 is SASEGT in the germline V gene. The CDR3 has 16 residues. Trimming shortened V by 7 bases and J by 7 bases, and 22 bases separated the two germline ends. The CDR3 loop reads CASTAALGSLREKLFF. For the CDR3, the DNA is TGTGCCAGCACCGCTGCCCTGGGCTCTCTACGTGAAAAACTGTTTTTT.

This clonotype has at least ten counts. The germline gene is not matched at one end of the junction; a read error may be the cause. DNA for the CDR3: TGTGCCAGCGGCTTAGCCGAGTCGGCTAGCGGGAGTGGATACAATGAGCAGTTCTTC. It is translated as CASGLAESASGSGYNEQFF. The V gene is TRBV11-2, the J gene TRBJ2-1; TRBD2 aligns across 10 bases. Germline V gene lookup returns CDR1 SGHAT and CDR2 FQNNGV. CDR3 length: 19 residues.

To note about this clonotype: A read error may explain this, as a much larger clone is one base away. It is likely a read error, because the conserved phenylalanine at the end of the CDR3 is missing. The chain employs TRBV4-1 and TRBJ1-4; perhaps TRBD1 as D (6 bases). Germline CDR1 is MGHRA and CDR2 is YSYEKL. The CDR3 covers 15 residues. V dropped 4 bases and J dropped 7 bases, with 16 bases sitting between them. The CDR3 protein is CASSLWGAASEKLFY. Here the CDR3 DNA reads TGCGCCAGCAGCCTCTGGGGGGCGGCTAGTGAAAAACTGTTTTAT.

The chain is built from TRBV7-8 and TRBJ2-1, with D possibly TRBD2 on 5 matching bases. Trimming shortened V by 10 bases and J by 0 bases, and 25 bases separated the two germline ends. CDR3 length: 18 residues. The germline V gene encodes CDR1 SGHVS and CDR2 FQNEAQ. The CDR3 DNA follows: TGTGCCAAGAGCCCGCTTGGAGGCTCAGCAGTCTCCTACAATGAGCAGTTCTTC. This encodes CAKSPLGGSAVSYNEQFF.

The chain joins TRBV2 to TRBJ1-2, with unresolved D. Germline V gene sequence: CDR1 SNHLY, CDR2 FYNNEI. The CDR3 totals 14 residues. Trimming took 1 base from V and 7 from J, leaving 13 bases between them. This CDR3 reads CASSEDLGSGGYTF. Here the CDR3 DNA reads TGTGCCAGCAGTGAAGATCTGGGGAGCGGTGGCTACACCTTC.